The 17 T cell receptor beta chains presented below share a single source sample, sequenced in a study of T cells in women clearing cervical HPV infection. Profiled with immunoSEQ multiplex PCR; TCRdb holds only in-frame clones, not every one. Its clone listing holds about 31,000 clones. Sequencing used blood buffy coat. These receptors were taken from a woman between 18 and 75 years old with a cervical HPV16 infection that either progressed to CIN3+ or cleared (not recorded which).

Points on this clone: The read ends 3 residues shy of where the CDR3 ends; the end is completed using the germline J gene. The rearrangement links TRBV20-1 to TRBJ1-5; perhaps TRBD1 as D (5 bases). The germline CDR1 and CDR2 sequences are DFQATT and SNEGSKA (reference sequence). There are 11 residues in the CDR3. Trimming removed 5 bases from V and 4 bases from J, with 6 bases in between. This chain's CDR3 is CSASGNQPQHF. The CDR3 bases that were read are TGCAGTGCTTCAGGGAATCAGCCC.

With respect to this clone: From the germline J gene comes the end of the CDR3, since the read stops 3 residues before it. V and J are TRBV7-8 and TRBJ2-6; D is perhaps TRBD1 (5 bases). Germline CDR1 reads SGHVS; CDR2 reads FQNEAQ. The CDR3 has 16 amino acids. Trimming cost V 4 bases and J 4 bases, with 14 bases left between them. The sequenced part of the CDR3 DNA is TGTGCCAGCAGCTACAAGCAGGGTACCGGGGCCAACGTC. It codes for CASSYKQGTGANV. The CDR3 in full is CASSYKQGTGANVLTF.

With respect to this clone: The missing CDR3 end, 3 residues past where the read stops, is filled in from the germline J gene. The genes are TRBV29-1 and TRBJ2-7, with TRBD1 identical over 7 bases. This CDR3 region has 13 residues. J was trimmed by 0 bases and V by 4 bases; bases with no gene match: 3. Looked up from germline, CDR1 is SQVTM and CDR2 is ANQGSEA. CDR3 DNA (partial): TGCAGCGTTGTGAGGGACAGCTCCTACGAG. It yields the protein CSVVRDSSYE. The entire CDR3 protein is CSVVRDSSYEQYF.

About this clone itself: The read stops 3 residues short of the end of the CDR3; the missing end is completed from the germline J gene. V is TRBV19 and J is TRBJ1-4; 7 bases match TRBD1. This CDR3 region has 13 residues. The trim removed 10 bases at V and 4 bases at J, leaving 6 bases unmatched. Looked up from germline, CDR1 is LNHDA and CDR2 is SQIVND (reference sequence). CDR3 bases read: TGTGCCACTTCGGGACAGCTTAATGAAAAA. The encoded protein is CATSGQLNEK. The whole CDR3 sequence reads CATSGQLNEKLFF. Looking up the rest from reference TRBV19 and TRBJ1-4 gives the full variable domain: DGGITQSPKYLFRKEGQNVTLSCEQNLNHDAMYWYRQDPGQGLRLIYYSQIVNDFQKGDIAEGYSVSREKKESFPLTVTSAQKNPTAFYLCATSGQLNEKLFFGSGTQLSVL.

Incomplete CDR3 DNA: TGTGCCAGTAGTATAGATAGGCGGAGGGCAGGGGACTATGGC. This sequence encodes CASSIDRRRAGDYG. The whole CDR3 protein reads CASSIDRRRAGDYGYTF. The chain recombines TRBV19 with TRBJ1-2; possibly TRBD1 for D (6 bases). The read ends 3 residues shy of where the CDR3 ends; the end is completed using the germline J gene. Germline V lookup: CDR1 LNHDA, CDR2 SQIVND (reference sequence). Trimming stripped 0 bases from V and 3 bases from J, with 17 bases between. This CDR3 contains 17 residues.

As to this clone: The read ends 3 residues early relative to the CDR3; the germline J gene fills the gap. At the DNA level, this CDR3 is encoded by other sequences in the same sample as well. The rearrangement joins TRBV19 to TRBJ1-3; 7 bases agree with TRBD1. CDR3 length: 14 amino acids. CDR1 and CDR2 (germline): LNHDA, SQIVND (reference sequence). The CDR3 region is CASSIQGYGNTIYF. The part of the CDR3 DNA that was read is TGTGCCAGTAGCATACAGGGGTACGGAAATACA.

Details on this clone: The read halts 3 residues ahead of the CDR3 end, with the missing end drawn from the germline J gene. The chain has TRBV24-1 and TRBJ1-1; 10 bases fit TRBD1. CDR1 and CDR2 (germline): KGHDR, SFDVKD. The CDR3 is 15 amino acids. J lost 4 bases, V lost 4 bases, and 5 bases had no gene match. CDR3 sequence reads: CATSETGQGITEAFF. Incomplete CDR3 DNA: TGTGCCACCAGTGAGACGGGACAGGGGATCACTGAA.

Of note for this clone: The CDR3 end lies 3 residues beyond the end of the read and is filled in from the germline J gene. V and J are TRBV7-9 and TRBJ1-2; D ambiguous. Germline values: CDR1 SEHNR, CDR2 FQNEAQ (reference sequence). This CDR3 contains 15 residues. The CDR3 bases that were read are TGTGCCAGCAGCTTCCGTCGACTAGGACTAGATACC. Its protein is CASSFRRLGLDT. The complete CDR3 sequence is CASSFRRLGLDTYTF.

Comments on this clone: From the germline J gene comes the end of the CDR3, since the read stops 3 residues before it. This sequence joins TRBV7-2 and TRBJ1-2; 8 nucleotides agree with TRBD1. The germline gives CDR1 SGHTA, CDR2 FQGNSA. The CDR3 is made up of 15 amino acids. The covered CDR3 bases are TGTGCCAGCAGCTCACAGGGGGTTTTGGGCAATGAC. It specifies CASSSQGVLGND. The full CDR3 protein reads CASSSQGVLGNDYTF.

About this clone itself: Compared with germline, one end of the junction differs, possibly owing to a read error. The CDR3 end falls 3 residues outside the read, so it is completed with the germline J gene. The same CDR3 is also encoded by other DNA sequences in this sample. This rearrangement joins TRBV19 to TRBJ1-3, with D possibly matching TRBD1 (6 bases). Germline V lookup: CDR1 LNHDA, CDR2 SQIVND (reference sequence). This CDR3 region has 15 residues. CDR3 loop: CASSVGTNSRNTIYF. Partial CDR3 DNA: TGTGCCAGTAGTGTCGGGACAAATTCCAGAAACACG.

Remarks on this clone: The read stops 3 residues short of the end of the CDR3; the missing end is completed from the germline J gene. The chain combines TRBV30 with TRBJ1-5, with TRBD1 as a possible D gene (6 bases). CDR1 and CDR2 from the germline V gene are GTSNPN and SVGIG (reference sequence). The germline V and J ends were trimmed by 1 base and 9 bases, with 13 bases remaining between them. CDR3 length equals 13 residues. The CDR3 here is CAWSAGAPTPQHF. The DNA read from the CDR3 is TGTGCCTGGAGTGCAGGGGCCCCGACGCCC.

Worth noting for this clone: At one boundary the junction diverges from the germline segment, which might be a read error. The observed sequence ends 3 residues before the CDR3 terminus, with the missing tail filled in from the germline J gene. This same CDR3 is encoded by further DNA sequences in the sample. The chain links TRBV20-1 to TRBJ1-3; TRBD1 is a possible D gene (5 bases). CDR1 is DFQATT and CDR2 is SNEGSKA in the germline V gene (reference sequence). CDR3 length: 16 amino acids. CDR3 protein: CSARDLRGLSGNTIYF. CDR3 DNA (partial): TGCAGTGCTAGAGATCTTCGGGGGTTATCTGGAAACACG.

In regard to this clone: The read falls 3 residues short of the CDR3 end, and the missing part is taken from the germline J gene. The chain recombines TRBV19 with TRBJ1-2; D is ambiguous. This CDR3 has 17 amino acids. V lost 3 bases and J lost 4, with 21 bases in between. Germline V lookup: CDR1 LNHDA, CDR2 SQIVND (reference sequence). CDR3 bases read: TGTGCCAGTAGTATTAGTGCGGGGAGGAGCCGGAGCTATGGC. Translation: CASSISAGRSRSYG. In full, the CDR3 is CASSISAGRSRSYGYTF. The whole variable domain, filled in from reference TRBV19 and TRBJ1-2, reads DGGITQSPKYLFRKEGQNVTLSCEQNLNHDAMYWYRQDPGQGLRLIYYSQIVNDFQKGDIAEGYSVSREKKESFPLTVTSAQKNPTAFYLCASSISAGRSRSYGYTFGSGTRLTVV.

As concerns this clone: The read comes to an end 3 residues before the CDR3 does, leaving the germline J gene to fill in the end. The genes are TRBV29-1 and TRBJ2-2; 9 positions match TRBD1. V was pared by 6 bases and J by 6 bases, with 8 bases of the junction left unmatched. This CDR3 has 14 residues. Germline CDR1 and CDR2: SQVTM and ANQGSEA. The CDR3 sequence: CSVDRGVDSGELFF. Partial CDR3 DNA: TGCAGCGTCGACAGGGGGGTAGACTCCGGGGAG.

On this clone itself: The read comes to an end 3 residues before the CDR3 does, leaving the germline J gene to fill in the end. The chain is built from TRBV20-1 and TRBJ2-1; 8 bases are a match to TRBD2. The CDR3 totals 14 residues. Germline CDR1 reads DFQATT; CDR2 reads SNEGSKA (reference sequence). V trimming: 8 bases; J trimming: 4 bases; junction bases outside the gene matches: 10. The sequenced part of the CDR3 DNA is TGCAGTACCCAGGGGACTAGTGAGTACAATGAG. Protein: CSTQGTSEYNE. Given in full, the CDR3 is CSTQGTSEYNEQFF.

In regard to this clone: The read finishes 3 residues shy of the CDR3 end, and the germline J gene is used to complete it. This chain uses TRBV7-9 with TRBJ2-7; D gene unclear. Trimming removed 3 bases from V and 6 bases from J, with 15 bases in between. The CDR3 totals 14 residues. Germline V gene sequence: CDR1 SEHNR, CDR2 FQNEAQ (reference sequence). The sequenced part of the CDR3 DNA is TGTGCCAGCAGCTTTAAATTAGAGGCTAGCGAG. Translated, it gives CASSFKLEASE. The full CDR3 sequence reads CASSFKLEASEQYF.

As for this clone: The read halts 3 residues ahead of the CDR3 end, with the missing end drawn from the germline J gene. The chain combines TRBV7-2 with TRBJ2-7, with 7 bases aligning to TRBD2. The germline gives CDR1 SGHTA, CDR2 FQGNSA. The CDR3 has 15 residues. The V segment lost 5 bases and the J segment 3 bases; nucleotides outside the gene matches: 10. CDR3 DNA (partial): TGTGCCAGCAGCAGAAGCGGGGTCCAGGGCTACGAG. It codes for CASSRSGVQGYE. The CDR3 reads in full as CASSRSGVQGYEQYF.